These 9 T cell receptor beta chains originate from one sample sequenced in a study of cytomegalovirus exposure and HLA in healthy donors. This table comes from immunoSEQ multiplex PCR, and its TCRdb copy is limited to in-frame clones, with some not included. The sample has some 64,000 clones; 90% to 97% are singletons. The sample was PBMCs. The receptors stem from a young woman in good health and CMV-seronegative.

The rearrangement joins TRBV7-9 to TRBJ2-2; TRBD2 matches 13 bases. This CDR3 region has 18 residues. The V and J ends lost 5 bases and 4 bases, in that order; junction bases with no gene match: 10. Germline lookup yields CDR1 SEHNR and CDR2 FQNEAQ (reference sequence). In DNA form, the CDR3 reads TGTGCCAGCAGCAAATACCCAGGGACTAGCGGGGCCACCGGGGAGCTGTTTTTT. Its translation is CASSKYPGTSGATGELFF.

This clone was observed once. CDR3 DNA: TGTGCCAGCAGCGCAGACAACAATGAGCAGTTCTTC. As protein: CASSADNNEQFF. V and J are TRBV7-3 and TRBJ2-1; no clear D. The CDR3 has 12 amino acids. The ends were cut back, 5 bases at V and 5 bases at J, with 7 bases in the middle. The V gene's germline CDR1 is SGHTA and CDR2 FQGTGA.

This chain joins TRBV30 and TRBJ2-5; 12 nucleotides align to TRBD1. CDR1 GTSNPN and CDR2 SVGIG come from the germline V gene (reference sequence). CDR3 length: 15 amino acids. The V segment lost 3 bases and the J segment 4 bases; nucleotides outside the gene matches: 6. The CDR3 here is CAWRPGQGAGETQYF. In DNA form, the CDR3 reads TGTGCCTGGAGACCGGGACAGGGGGCCGGAGAGACCCAGTACTTC.

The chain combines TRBV7-7 with TRBJ1-2, with D perhaps matching TRBD1 (6 bases). CDR1 is SSHAT, CDR2 FNYEAQ, per germline (reference sequence). V was shortened by 1 base and J by 8 bases, with 23 bases between the two germline ends. The CDR3 extends over 17 amino acids. The chain's CDR3 is CASSLVVRGLDIRGYTF. The CDR3, as DNA: TGTGCCAGCAGCTTAGTAGTCAGGGGCCTTGACATTAGGGGCTACACCTTC. Combining the CDR3 with reference TRBV7-7 and TRBJ1-2 gives the whole variable domain GAGVSQSPRYKVTKRGQDVTLRCDPISSHATLYWYQQALGQGPEFLTYFNYEAQPDKSGLPSDRFSAERPEGSISTLTIQRTEQRDSAMYRCASSLVVRGLDIRGYTFGSGTRLTVV.

This clone was counted a single time. In DNA, the CDR3 is TGTGCCAGCACCCTAGCGGGAGGCCGGCCAGGAACCGGGGAGCTGTTTTTT. Protein: CASTLAGGRPGTGELFF. The gene calls are TRBV27 and TRBJ2-2; 11 nucleotides agree with TRBD2. This CDR3 has 17 residues. The germline gives CDR1 MNHEY, CDR2 SMNVEV (reference sequence). The J segment lost 5 bases and the V segment lost 7 bases, leaving 12 bases of the junction unmatched.

The V call is TRBV9, the J call TRBJ1-3, with D possibly matching TRBD1 (5 bases). CDR3 length: 18 amino acids. V was pared by 0 bases and J by 0 bases, with 16 bases between. From germline, CDR1 is SGDLS and CDR2 YYNGEE. The chain's CDR3 is CASSVAPTDQSSGNTIYF. The CDR3 nucleotides read TGTGCCAGCAGCGTAGCCCCGACAGACCAGAGCTCTGGAAACACCATATATTTT.

The chain has TRBV28 and TRBJ2-7; D is possibly TRBD2 (5 bases). V was cut by 6 bases and J by 3 bases, with 18 bases left in between. This CDR3 is built from 15 residues. Per germline, CDR1 MDHEN and CDR2 SYDVKM. In nucleotides, the CDR3 is TGTGCCAGCAGCCTAAGGGTGCGGGCCTACTACGAGCAGTACTTC. Its protein is CASSLRVRAYYEQYF.

This chain connects TRBV4-1 to TRBJ2-7; 8 bases fit TRBD2. V was clipped by 0 bases and J by 2 bases; unmatched bases: 3. CDR1 is MGHRA, CDR2 YSYEKL, per germline. The CDR3 contains 15 residues. The CDR3 sequence is CASSQEGGGTYEQYF. The CDR3 region has the DNA TGCGCCAGCAGCCAAGAGGGCGGGGGGACCTACGAGCAGTACTTC.

CDR3 in DNA: TGTGCCAGCAGCCCCCAGGACTTGTCAGATACGCAGTATTTT. It codes for CASSPQDLSDTQYF. This chain connects TRBV11-2 to TRBJ2-3; D may be TRBD2 (5 bases). The CDR3 extends over 14 amino acids. V was clipped by 5 bases and J by 4 bases, with 13 bases between them. Germline assignment: CDR1 SGHAT and CDR2 FQNNGV.